What follows are 19 T cell receptor beta chains derived from one specimen sequenced in a study of Ad26.COV2.S vaccination and SARS-CoV-2 variants. Treatment indicated: 15 to 20 received Ad26.COV2.S at low or high dose, single or two shots; five or six received placebo; per-sample allocation not given. Following the first vaccine or placebo injection, samples were taken on day 63. TCRdb's table, derived via immunoSEQ multiplex PCR, lists solely in-frame clones and lacks some. The data contain 300,000 to 400,000 clones, 85% to 90% of them seen just once; the ten biggest clones take up approximately 2%. This specimen consisted of peripheral blood, obtained in a trial of Ad26.COV2.S vaccine versus placebo. The receptors originated from a person between 18 and 60 years old who received the Ad26.COV2.S COVID-19 vaccine or a placebo.

The rearrangement uses TRBV9 and TRBJ2-2, with 10 bases aligning to TRBD2. This CDR3 comprises 16 residues. The trim removed 1 base at V and 6 bases at J, leaving 6 bases unmatched. Germline CDR1 and CDR2: SGDLS and YYNGEE. The CDR3 loop is CASSVRLAGEPGELFF. The CDR3 DNA follows: TGTGCCAGCAGCGTAAGGCTAGCGGGGGAACCCGGGGAGCTGTTTTTT.

This clone was counted a single time. The chain couples TRBV27 to TRBJ2-7; D unclear. Germline CDR1 and CDR2: MNHEY and SMNVEV (reference sequence). The CDR3 consists of 18 residues. Trimming pared 2 bases from V and 5 bases from J, leaving 25 bases between. The CDR3 nucleotides read TGTGCCAGCAGTTTACACTCCCCTTCGAAACTAAGGCTGGACGAGCAGTACTTC. Encoded protein: CASSLHSPSKLRLDEQYF.

V gene TRBV30 combines with J gene TRBJ1-2; D ambiguous. The CDR3 contains 14 residues. CDR1 is GTSNPN, CDR2 SVGIG, per germline (reference sequence). The V end lost 0 bases, the J end lost 8 bases, and 16 bases lay between the germline ends. The CDR3 reads CAWSVRRGGYGYTF. DNA for the CDR3: TGTGCCTGGAGTGTACGTCGGGGAGGGTACGGCTACACCTTC.

This chain connects TRBV7-9 to TRBJ1-1, with TRBD1 matching 7 bases. Unmatched junction bases numbered 6, after V lost 5 bases and J lost 12 bases. The CDR3 runs 11 residues. Germline V gives CDR1 SEHNR, CDR2 FQNEAQ (reference sequence). CDR3 nucleotide sequence: TGTGCCAGCAGCCCCGACAGGGTCACTTTCTTT. Translated: CASSPDRVTFF.

The chain combines TRBV28 with TRBJ1-2; 8 nucleotides match TRBD1. Germline loops: CDR1 MDHEN, CDR2 SYDVKM. The CDR3 consists of 16 residues. The V and J ends lost 9 bases and 0 bases, in that order; junction bases with no gene match: 12. CDR3 DNA: TGTGCCAGTTACAACAGGGGGACCTACCCTAACTATGGCTACACCTTC. Encoded protein: CASYNRGTYPNYGYTF.

This clone showed up just once. The rearrangement links TRBV18 to TRBJ2-1; TRBD1 might be the D (6 bases). Trimming left V 6 bases short and J 6 bases short, with 24 bases between. The CDR3 is 17 amino acids. CDR1 and CDR2 from the germline V gene are KGHSH and LQKENI. The chain's CDR3 is CASSPRGRGILRNEQFF. The CDR3 DNA sequence: TGTGCCAGCTCCCCCAGGGGTAGGGGCATTTTACGCAATGAGCAGTTCTTC.

The V call is TRBV11-2, the J call TRBJ1-1; possibly TRBD1 for D (5 bases). CDR1 SGHAT and CDR2 FQNNGV come from the germline V gene. This CDR3 has 15 residues. With 4 bases removed from V and 4 bases from J, the gap between germline ends came to 16 bases. CDR3 amino acids: CASSSLSEGSTEAFF. DNA of the CDR3: TGTGCCAGCAGCTCTCTCAGTGAGGGGAGCACTGAAGCTTTCTTT.

The rearrangement links TRBV5-1 to TRBJ2-7; D tentatively reads TRBD1 or TRBD2 (5 bases each). The CDR3 has 13 residues. V lost 2 bases and J 9 bases, leaving 15 bases between the germline ends. CDR1 SGHRS and CDR2 YFSETQ come from the germline V gene. In DNA, the CDR3 is TGCGCCAGCAGCTTCGGAGACGGGGCAGGGCAGTACTTC. Translated: CASSFGDGAGQYF.

This chain links TRBV5-1 with TRBJ2-6; no firm D call. In germline, CDR1 is SGHRS, CDR2 YFSETQ. Trimming took 0 bases from V and 1 from J, leaving 11 bases between them. The CDR3 is 17 amino acids. CDR3 DNA sequence: TGCGCCAGCAGCTTGGAACCGACCGGTTCTGGGGCCAACGTCCTGACTTTC. Amino acids: CASSLEPTGSGANVLTF.

The V gene is TRBV7-2, the J gene TRBJ2-5; 9 bases match TRBD2. Germline V gene data show CDR1 as SGHTA and CDR2 as FQGNSA. The ends lost 3 bases at V and 5 bases at J; junction bases unmatched: 4. The CDR3 spans 14 residues. CDR3 protein: CASSFGTSYETQYF. The CDR3 DNA follows: TGTGCCAGCAGCTTTGGGACTAGCTATGAGACCCAGTACTTC.

About this clone itself: At one boundary the junction diverges from the germline segment, which might be a read error. This CDR3 is CASSLRRQGTHF. DNA for the CDR3: TGTGCCAGCAGCCTCAGGCGACAGGGAACCCACTTC. The chain uses TRBV3-1 (or the pseudogene TRBV3-2) and TRBJ2-7; TRBD1 matches 7 bases. Germline V CDR1 and CDR2: LGHDT, YNNKEL (reference sequence). This CDR3 contains 12 residues.

This chain joins TRBV7-8 and TRBJ1-1; no clear D gene. This CDR3 spans 11 amino acids. Per the germline V gene, CDR1 is SGHVS and CDR2 is FQNEAQ. The ends were cut back, 5 bases at V and 5 bases at J, with 6 bases in the middle. The CDR3 nucleotides read TGTGCCAGCAGCCTTAGGACTGAAGCTTTCTTT. Translated, it gives CASSLRTEAFF.

The V gene is TRBV11-2, the J gene TRBJ1-4; tentatively, D is TRBD1 (6 bases). Germline V gene lookup returns CDR1 SGHAT and CDR2 FQNNGV. The CDR3 is made up of 13 amino acids. V was clipped by 8 bases and J by 3 bases, with 10 bases between them. CDR3 amino acids: CASQQGPNEKLFF. CDR3 sequence (DNA): TGTGCCAGCCAACAGGGTCCTAATGAAAAACTGTTTTTT.

The gene calls are TRBV7-8 and TRBJ1-1; TRBD1 might be the D (6 bases). This CDR3 is 18 amino acids long. Germline values: CDR1 SGHVS, CDR2 FQNEAQ. The germline V and J ends were trimmed by 1 base and 5 bases, with 23 bases remaining between them. The DNA for the CDR3 is TGTGCCAGCAGCTTAGTGGTAGCAGGGGCGCATTCCGGGACTGAAGCTTTCTTT. Its translation is CASSLVVAGAHSGTEAFF.

This clone occurred once. The chain couples TRBV11-2 to TRBJ1-2; 10 bases agree with TRBD1. V trimming: 4 bases; J trimming: 3 bases; junction bases outside the gene matches: 8. The CDR3 consists of 16 residues. Germline V CDR1 and CDR2: SGHAT, FQNNGV. The CDR3 reads CASSSSLDRGHYGYTF. The DNA for the CDR3 is TGTGCCAGCAGCTCCTCCCTCGACAGGGGGCACTATGGCTACACCTTC.

The CDR3 here is CASSLAPGGFNQPQHF. CDR3 nucleotides: TGTGCCAGCAGCTTGGCCCCAGGGGGTTTCAATCAGCCCCAGCATTTT. The gene calls are TRBV7-8 and TRBJ1-5; TRBD1 aligns across 7 bases. Per the germline V gene, CDR1 is SGHVS and CDR2 is FQNEAQ. Germline trimming cut 3 bases from V and 3 bases from J; bases unmatched to any gene: 8. The CDR3 length is 16 residues.

The chain joins TRBV5-1 to TRBJ2-2, with D hard to call. Looked up from germline, CDR1 is SGHRS and CDR2 is YFSETQ. This CDR3 has 15 amino acids. V was clipped by 3 bases and J by 1 base, with 10 bases between them. This chain's CDR3 is CASSSVGGNTGELFF. In DNA form, the CDR3 reads TGCGCCAGCAGCTCCGTAGGTGGGAACACCGGGGAGCTGTTTTTT.

The V and J genes are TRBV7-6 and TRBJ1-4; 7 nucleotides agree with TRBD1. The CDR3 consists of 15 residues. Germline loops: CDR1 SGHVS, CDR2 FNYEAQ. V trimming: 4 bases; J trimming: 5 bases; junction bases outside the gene matches: 7. DNA of the CDR3: TGTGCCAGCAGCTCTACCGGGACAGAGAATGAAAAACTGTTTTTT. Its translation is CASSSTGTENEKLFF.

V gene TRBV29-1 combines with J gene TRBJ2-7; 7 bases align to TRBD1. Trimming cost V 1 base and J 2 bases; bases outside gene matches: 8. This CDR3 has 15 amino acids. CDR1 is SQVTM and CDR2 is ANQGSEA in the germline V gene. The CDR3 spells CSVEGRQGQPYEQYF. The DNA for the CDR3 is TGCAGCGTTGAAGGTCGACAGGGCCAGCCCTACGAGCAGTACTTC.